These 25 T cell receptor beta chains came from one sample sequenced in a study of read filtering for tumor transcriptome and immune sequencing. This library used approximately 390 ng RNA and molecular barcoded adaptors spanning alpha/delta and beta/gamma chains. TCRdb ran MiXCR on the reads and lists one entry per CDR3 protein. Of some 120,000 distinct CDR3 sequences detected, 10% to 15% appear once; the ten largest clones hold around 10%. Material: a population of CD138-negative cells sorted from bone marrow. The origin of the receptors is a donor aged 40 or older with multiple myeloma.

This clonotype came up many times. The chain combines TRBV4-1 with TRBJ1-5; TRBD1 aligns across 8 bases. V dropped 4 bases and J dropped 1; count of bases not matched to a gene: 3. The CDR3 has 15 amino acids. Germline V lookup: CDR1 MGHRA, CDR2 YSYEKL. CDR3 nucleotides: TGCGCCAGCAGCCTCCAGGGGGCAAGCAATCAGCCCCAGCATTTT. This translates into CASSLQGASNQPQHF.

This clonotype has more than one count but fewer than ten. The chain has TRBV4-2 and TRBJ2-1; possibly TRBD2 for D (6 bases). CDR3 length: 16 amino acids. Trimming took 0 bases from V and 1 from J, leaving 10 bases between them. Germline V gene data show CDR1 as LGHNA and CDR2 as YNFKEQ. The CDR3 nucleotides are TGTGCCAGCAGCCAAGAATGGGACTCGTCCTACAATGAGCAGTTCTTC. It codes for CASSQEWDSSYNEQFF.

This clonotype has at least ten counts. V is TRBV19 and J is TRBJ2-7; the match to TRBD2 covers 13 bases. The CDR3 covers 15 residues. The V gene's germline CDR1 is LNHDA and CDR2 SQIVND (reference sequence). J gave up 7 bases and V 4 bases, and 7 bases lay outside the gene matches. The CDR3 coding sequence is TGTGCCAGTAGTACGGGACTAGCGGGAACCGAGGAGCAGTACTTC. Translated, it gives CASSTGLAGTEEQYF.

This clonotype was seen repeatedly, ten times or more. The CDR3 bases are TGTGCCAGCAGCTTGACAGGGCGAGAAACCGGGGAGCTGTTTTTT. This translates into CASSLTGRETGELFF. This sequence joins TRBV7-6 and TRBJ2-2; 7 nucleotides line up with TRBD1. V shed 3 bases, J shed 5 bases, and the junction held 6 bases outside the gene matches. Germline CDR1 reads SGHVS; CDR2 reads FNYEAQ. CDR3 length: 15 residues.

Points on this clonotype: A clone one base away is much larger, so this may be a read error. V is TRBV9 and J is TRBJ1-1; D possibly corresponds to TRBD1 (5 bases). Germline CDR1 SGDLS, CDR2 YYNGEE. The CDR3 runs to 14 residues. DNA of the CDR3: TGTGCCAGCAGCGTAGGGGGGACGAACACTGTAGCTTTCTTT. The encoded protein is CASSVGGTNTVAFF.

As regards this clonotype: Relative to the germline gene, one junction end is altered; a read error may explain this. This sequence joins TRBV18 and TRBJ1-1; D remains ambiguous. CDR3 length: 14 residues. Per germline, CDR1 KGHSH and CDR2 LQKENI. CDR3 coding DNA: TGTGCCAGCTCACCCAAACGGGAGAACACTGAAGCTCTCTTT. This sequence encodes CASSPKRENTEALF.

This clonotype occurred many times. This rearrangement joins TRBV29-1 to TRBJ2-1; D ambiguous. V was trimmed by 5 bases and J by 1 base, leaving 9 bases between them. CDR1 is SQVTM, CDR2 ANQGSEA, per germline. The CDR3 has 13 residues. Here the CDR3 DNA reads TGCAGCGTTAAGGGCGGTTCCTACAATGAGCAGTTCTTC. Translation gives CSVKGGSYNEQFF.

This clonotype was seen ten or more times. The chain uses TRBV19 and TRBJ1-5; weak D call: TRBD1 (5 bases). Germline V gene lookup returns CDR1 LNHDA and CDR2 SQIVND (reference sequence). CDR3 length: 14 residues. V lost 3 bases and J lost 0, with 6 bases in between. The CDR3 sequence is CASSIGGSNQPQHF. The CDR3 coding sequence is TGTGCCAGTAGTATTGGGGGTAGCAATCAGCCCCAGCATTTT.

This clonotype was detected a few times. The rearrangement links TRBV7-8 to TRBJ2-7; either TRBD1 or TRBD2 may supply D (6 bases each). CDR1 and CDR2 from the germline V gene are SGHVS and FQNEAQ. Trimming pared 3 bases from V and 3 bases from J, leaving 12 bases between. This CDR3 has 14 residues. The CDR3 nucleotides are TGTGCCAGCAGCTTGGGGGGACACTACTACGAGCAGTACTTC. Its translation is CASSLGGHYYEQYF.

This clonotype turned up a few times. At one end, the junction sequence differs from germline, possibly due to a read error. DNA for the CDR3: TGTGCCAGCAGTCCGACTAGCGGTTCCTCCCACGAGCAGTACTTC. This gives the protein CASSPTSGSSHEQYF. The chain couples TRBV6-2 or TRBV6-3 to TRBJ2-7, with TRBD2 identical over 9 bases. The germline CDR1 and CDR2 sequences are MNHEY and SVGEGT. This CDR3 is 15 amino acids long.

This clonotype occurred many times. This chain uses TRBV29-1 with TRBJ1-3; D gene unclear. V shed 5 bases and J shed 0 bases, with 8 bases lying between them. The CDR3 is 13 amino acids. Germline assignment: CDR1 SQVTM and CDR2 ANQGSEA. The CDR3 sequence: CSVIASSGNTIYF. Written as DNA, the CDR3 is TGCAGCGTTATTGCCTCCTCTGGAAACACCATATATTTT.

This clonotype was seen at least ten times. The chain carries TRBV19 and TRBJ2-1; 8 nucleotides agree with TRBD2. The V gene's germline CDR1 is LNHDA and CDR2 SQIVND (reference sequence). V lost 5 bases and J lost 5; bases outside the gene matches: 11. The CDR3 contains 16 residues. Here the CDR3 reads CASSAQAGAPNNEQFF. As DNA, the CDR3 is TGTGCCAGTAGTGCGCAAGCGGGAGCCCCTAACAATGAGCAGTTCTTC.

In its sample, this clonotype was seen many times. The rearrangement links TRBV28 to TRBJ2-4, with a possible D match to TRBD2 (6 bases). The CDR3 is 13 residues long. CDR1 and CDR2 from the germline V gene are MDHEN and SYDVKM. Trimming cost V 8 bases and J 4 bases, with 12 bases left between them. The chain's CDR3 is CASVGEAKNIQYF. CDR3 nucleotide sequence: TGTGCCAGCGTTGGGGAGGCGAAAAACATTCAGTACTTC.

This chain links TRBV2 with TRBJ1-5; maybe TRBD1 (5 bases). V lost 8 bases, J lost 9 bases, and 20 bases lay in between. The germline gives CDR1 SNHLY, CDR2 FYNNEI. This CDR3 has 14 amino acids. CDR3 sequence: CASGEGHGRGPQHF. The CDR3 DNA is TGTGCCAGCGGCGAAGGGCACGGGAGGGGGCCCCAGCATTTT.

This clonotype came up many times. The chain recombines TRBV2 with TRBJ2-1; D is undetermined. CDR3 length equals 13 residues. The V end lost 2 bases, the J end lost 15 bases, and 17 bases lay between the germline ends. Germline lookup yields CDR1 SNHLY and CDR2 FYNNEI. The CDR3 spells CASSEYTLPSSFF. The CDR3 DNA sequence: TGTGCCAGCAGTGAATACACACTCCCCTCCTCGTTCTTC.

At least ten counts were recorded for this clonotype. The rearrangement joins TRBV10-3 to TRBJ1-2, with D possibly TRBD1 on 6 matching bases. Trimming pared 2 bases from V and 2 bases from J, leaving 12 bases between. The CDR3 sequence is 15 residues long. CDR1 is ENHRY, CDR2 SYGVKD, per germline. CDR3 in amino acids: CAISETGASNYGYTF. CDR3 DNA: TGTGCCATCAGTGAGACGGGGGCGTCCAACTATGGCTACACCTTC.

This clonotype was observed a handful of times. The chain combines TRBV5-1 with TRBJ1-4; D might be TRBD1 (6 bases). This CDR3 is 14 amino acids long. Trimming shortened V by 4 bases and J by 3 bases, and 10 bases separated the two germline ends. The germline V gene encodes CDR1 SGHRS and CDR2 YFSETQ. CDR3 in amino acids: CASSAGQPNEKLFF. CDR3 nucleotides: TGCGCCAGCAGCGCAGGACAGCCTAATGAAAAACTGTTTTTT. The variable domain in full, with the rest retrieved from reference TRBV5-1 and TRBJ1-4, is KAGVTQTPRYLIKTRGQQVTLSCSPISGHRSVSWYQQTPGQGLQFLFEYFSETQRNKGNFPGRFSGRQFSNSRSEMNVSTLELGDSALYLCASSAGQPNEKLFFGSGTQLSVL.

This clonotype came up many times. This rearrangement joins TRBV11-2 to TRBJ2-1; TRBD2 aligns across 7 bases. In germline, CDR1 is SGHAT, CDR2 FQNNGV. Unmatched junction bases numbered 16, after V lost 2 bases and J lost 15 bases. CDR3 size: 15 residues. DNA for the CDR3: TGTGCCAGCAGCTTATCCGCAAGCGGGGCCACCCCTGGGTTCTTC. Amino acids: CASSLSASGATPGFF.

This clonotype was seen many times. The V gene is TRBV3-1, the J gene TRBJ1-5, with 7 positions matching TRBD1. The CDR3 sequence is 14 residues long. V was clipped by 6 bases and J by 2 bases; unmatched bases: 4. Germline V gene lookup returns CDR1 LGHDT and CDR2 YNNKEL (reference sequence). The DNA of the CDR3 is TGTGCCAGCAGTCACAGGGGTGGCAATCAGCCCCAGCATTTT. Its protein product is CASSHRGGNQPQHF. Full variable domain (outside the CDR3, taken from reference TRBV3-1 and TRBJ1-5): DTAVSQTPKYLVTQMGNDKSIKCEQNLGHDTMYWYKQDSKKFLKIMFSYNNKELIINETVPNRFSPKSPDKAHLNLHINSLELGDSAVYFCASSHRGGNQPQHFGDGTRLSIL.

A remark on this clonotype: The junction differs from germline at one of its ends, possibly a read error. The genes are TRBV20-1 and TRBJ2-1, with TRBD2 as a possible D gene (5 bases). Germline CDR1 is DFQATT and CDR2 is SNEGSKA (reference sequence). This CDR3 has 16 amino acids. This CDR3 is CSARDELAGTRREQLF. CDR3 bases: TGCAGTGCTAGAGATGAGCTGGCGGGCACACGGCGTGAGCAGCTCTTC.

The V and J genes are TRBV11-2 and TRBJ2-7; 12 nucleotides match TRBD1. The CDR3 consists of 13 residues. Trimming removed 5 bases from V and 9 bases from J; junction bases left unmatched: 5. Germline CDR1 is SGHAT and CDR2 is FQNNGV. CDR3 DNA sequence: TGTGCCAGCAGCGGGGGGACAGGGGGCCGGCAGTACTTC. Protein: CASSGGTGGRQYF.

The sample holds many counts of this clonotype. The CDR3 nucleotides read TGTGCGCGGAGCACTGAGGGGTTTTCGCAGCCCCAGCATTTT. Its translation is CARSTEGFSQPQHF. J is TRBJ1-5 and V is TRBV11-2, with D possibly TRBD1 on 5 matching bases. Germline V gene sequence: CDR1 SGHAT, CDR2 FQNNGV. This CDR3 contains 14 residues.

Many counts were recorded for this clonotype. The CDR3 reads CASSPGDGEGETQYF. The CDR3 DNA follows: TGTGCCAGCAGCCCAGGGGACGGCGAGGGAGAGACCCAGTACTTC. V and J are TRBV3-1 and TRBJ2-5, with a weak D call TRBD1 (6 bases). Trimming pared 4 bases from V and 4 bases from J, leaving 16 bases between. CDR1 is LGHDT, CDR2 YNNKEL, per germline (reference sequence). This CDR3 comprises 15 residues.

This clonotype was recorded many times. The rearrangement links TRBV5-1 to TRBJ2-3; 13 nucleotides agree with TRBD2. Germline trimming cut 4 bases from V and 3 bases from J; bases unmatched to any gene: 8. The CDR3 has 17 amino acids. The germline V gene encodes CDR1 SGHRS and CDR2 YFSETQ. Here the CDR3 reads CASSNLLAGGQTDTQYF. The CDR3 DNA is TGCGCCAGCAGCAACCTACTAGCGGGGGGGCAGACAGATACGCAGTATTTT.

This clonotype has a count of ten or more. The V gene is TRBV5-6, the J gene TRBJ1-1; 7 bases line up with TRBD1. The germline gives CDR1 SGHDT, CDR2 YYEEEE. The CDR3 sequence is 13 residues long. The junction had 9 bases not matched to a gene; V was cut back by 2 bases and J by 11 bases. Here the CDR3 reads CASSFIQGVGAFF. CDR3 in DNA: TGTGCCAGCAGCTTCATTCAGGGGGTTGGGGCTTTCTTT.